This T cell receptor (beta chain) was found in a study of T-cell reconstitution after alpha-beta-depleted transplantation in children. Study observations and caveats: By one year post-transplant, T-cell counts and diversity largely arose from T cells that were newly produced. There were some patients whose high TCRbeta diversity at day 60 came from surviving recipient T cells and thymic progenitors. In patients about two months after transplant, alpha-beta T cells reportedly arose from several hundred expanded graft clones.

This clonotype was counted at least ten times. Antigen: not known. In germline, CDR1 is DFQATT, CDR2 SNEGSKA (reference sequence). V lost 6 bases, J lost 2 bases, and 13 bases lay in between. This CDR3 comprises 13 residues. Unique molecular identifiers were used in preparing the TCRbeta library. MiXCR, applied by TCRdb to the PCR reads, yields one record per CDR3 protein. In the table there are about 230,000 distinct CDR3 sequences, about a tenth of which are singletons. This sequence joins TRBV20-1 and TRBJ2-5; D is possibly TRBD1 (5 bases). The starting material was PBMCs, obtained before TCRalphabeta/CD19-depleted stem cell transplant. The TCR originated in a child younger than two with acute myeloid leukemia, due to receive a stem cell transplant. CDR3 protein: CSARIGAQETQYF. CDR3 nucleotide sequence: TGCAGTGCCCGAATTGGGGCACAAGAGACCCAGTACTTC.